This note documents a single T cell receptor (beta chain) sequence. This sample was included in a study of shared clonotypes between healthy human individuals. The naive CD8 fraction comprised CD45RO-negative cells positively selected for CCR7 and excluded terminally differentiated effector memory CD45RA+ cells. Some clones are missing from TCRdb's copy, which holds only in-frame ones; the method was immunoSEQ multiplex PCR. The repertoire holds hundreds of thousands of clones, with 90% to 95% as singletons. V shed 3 bases, J shed 7 bases, and the junction held 9 bases outside the gene matches. Germline V lookup: CDR1 MNHEY, CDR2 SMNVEV (reference sequence). The CDR3 covers 15 residues.

Sequencing used naive CD8+ T cells sorted from blood. This clonotype was sampled from a woman aged 30 to 39 in good health. The chain links TRBV27 to TRBJ2-1, with TRBD2 identical over 7 bases. CDR3 sequence: CASSFGGRALNEQFF. The DNA for the CDR3 is TGTGCCAGCAGTTTTGGTGGGAGGGCCTTGAATGAGCAGTTCTTC.